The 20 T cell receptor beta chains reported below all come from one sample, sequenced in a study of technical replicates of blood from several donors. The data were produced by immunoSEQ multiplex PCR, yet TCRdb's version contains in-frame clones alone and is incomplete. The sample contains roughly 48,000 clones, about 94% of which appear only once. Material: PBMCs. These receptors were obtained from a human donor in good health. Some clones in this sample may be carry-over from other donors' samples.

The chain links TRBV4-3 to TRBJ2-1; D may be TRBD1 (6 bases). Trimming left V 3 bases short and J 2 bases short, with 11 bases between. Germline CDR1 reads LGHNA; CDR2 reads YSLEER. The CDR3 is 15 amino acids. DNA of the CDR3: TGCGCCAGCAGCCAGGGCAGGGGAACCTACAATGAGCAGTTCTTC. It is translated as CASSQGRGTYNEQFF.

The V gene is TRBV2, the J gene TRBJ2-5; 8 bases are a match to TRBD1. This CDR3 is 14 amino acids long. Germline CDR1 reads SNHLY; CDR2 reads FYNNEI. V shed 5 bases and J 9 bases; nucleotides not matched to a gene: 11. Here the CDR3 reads CASSRDRGRESQYF. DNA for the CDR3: TGTGCCAGCAGTCGAGACAGGGGAAGGGAGTCCCAGTACTTC. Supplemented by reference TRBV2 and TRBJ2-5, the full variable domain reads EPEVTQTPSHQVTQMGQEVILRCVPISNHLYFYWYRQILGQKVEFLVSFYNNEISEKSEIFDDQFSVERPDGSNFTLKIRSTKLEDSAMYFCASSRDRGRESQYFGPGTRLLVL.

CDR3 DNA: TGTGCCAGCGGGTTAGGCGGGGAGCTGTTTTTT. It codes for CASGLGGELFF. The chain has TRBV19 and TRBJ2-2; D is ambiguous. The CDR3 is made up of 11 amino acids. The V end lost 9 bases, the J end lost 7 bases, and 9 bases lay between the germline ends. Germline V gene data show CDR1 as LNHDA and CDR2 as SQIVND (reference sequence).

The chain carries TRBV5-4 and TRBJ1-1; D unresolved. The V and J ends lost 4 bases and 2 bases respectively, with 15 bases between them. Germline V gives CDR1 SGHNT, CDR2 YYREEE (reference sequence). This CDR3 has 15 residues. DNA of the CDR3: TGTGCCAGCAGCCGAACGCCGGGAGAAAACACTGAAGCTTTCTTT. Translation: CASSRTPGENTEAFF.

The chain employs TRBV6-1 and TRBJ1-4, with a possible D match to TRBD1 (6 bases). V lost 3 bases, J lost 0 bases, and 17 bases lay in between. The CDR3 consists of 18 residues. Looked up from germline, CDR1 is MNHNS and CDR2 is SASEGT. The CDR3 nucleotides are TGTGCCAGCAGTGAGATTCTTGGGACACCCACAACTAATGAAAAACTGTTTTTT. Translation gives CASSEILGTPTTNEKLFF.

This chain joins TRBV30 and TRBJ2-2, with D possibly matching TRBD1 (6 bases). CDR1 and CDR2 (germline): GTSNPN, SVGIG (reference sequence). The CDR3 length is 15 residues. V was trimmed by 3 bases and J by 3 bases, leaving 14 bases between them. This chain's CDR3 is CAWSDTGSHTGELFF. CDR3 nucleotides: TGTGCCTGGAGCGACACAGGGTCTCACACCGGGGAGCTGTTTTTT.

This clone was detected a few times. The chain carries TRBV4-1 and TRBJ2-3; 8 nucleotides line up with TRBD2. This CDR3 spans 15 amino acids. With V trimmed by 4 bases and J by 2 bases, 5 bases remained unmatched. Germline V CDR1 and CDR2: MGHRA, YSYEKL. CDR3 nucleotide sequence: TGCGCCAGCAGCCGGATAGCGGGGATCACAGATACGCAGTATTTT. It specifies CASSRIAGITDTQYF.

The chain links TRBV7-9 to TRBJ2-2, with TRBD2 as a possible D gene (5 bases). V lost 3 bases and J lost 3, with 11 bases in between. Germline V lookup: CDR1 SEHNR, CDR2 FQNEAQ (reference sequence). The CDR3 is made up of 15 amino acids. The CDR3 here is CASSLRPGDTGELFF. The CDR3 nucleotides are TGTGCCAGCAGCTTGAGGCCCGGGGACACCGGGGAGCTGTTTTTT.

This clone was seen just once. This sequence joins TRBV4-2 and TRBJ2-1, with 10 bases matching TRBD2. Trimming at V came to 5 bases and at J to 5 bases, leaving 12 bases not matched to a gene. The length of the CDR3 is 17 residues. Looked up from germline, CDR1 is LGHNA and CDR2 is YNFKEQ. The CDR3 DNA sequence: TGTGCCAGCAGCAAAACCCTGGGAGCGGGAGGGGACAATGAGCAGTTCTTC. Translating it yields CASSKTLGAGGDNEQFF.

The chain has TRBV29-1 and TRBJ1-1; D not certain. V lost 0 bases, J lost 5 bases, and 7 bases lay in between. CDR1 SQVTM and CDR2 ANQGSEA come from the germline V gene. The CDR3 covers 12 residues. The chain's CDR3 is CSVEDGLTEAFF. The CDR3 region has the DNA TGCAGCGTTGAAGATGGACTGACTGAAGCTTTCTTT. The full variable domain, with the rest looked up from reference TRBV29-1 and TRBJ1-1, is SAVISQKPSRDICQRGTSLTIQCQVDSQVTMMFWYRQQPGQSLTLIATANQGSEATYESGFVIDKFPISRPNLTFSTLTVSNMSPEDSSIYLCSVEDGLTEAFFGQGTRLTVV.

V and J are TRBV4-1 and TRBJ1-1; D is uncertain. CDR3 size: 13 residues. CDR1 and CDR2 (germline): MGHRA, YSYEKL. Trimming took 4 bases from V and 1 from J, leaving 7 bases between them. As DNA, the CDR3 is TGCGCCAGCAGCCTGACGGGGAACACTGAAGCTTTCTTT. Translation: CASSLTGNTEAFF.

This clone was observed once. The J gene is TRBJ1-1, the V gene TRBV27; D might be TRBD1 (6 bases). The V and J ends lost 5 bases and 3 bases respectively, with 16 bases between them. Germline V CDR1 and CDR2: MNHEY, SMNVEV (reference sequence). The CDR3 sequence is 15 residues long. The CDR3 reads CASSGGGLVYTEAFF. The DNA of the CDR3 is TGTGCCAGCAGTGGGGGGGGCCTTGTCTACACTGAAGCTTTCTTT.

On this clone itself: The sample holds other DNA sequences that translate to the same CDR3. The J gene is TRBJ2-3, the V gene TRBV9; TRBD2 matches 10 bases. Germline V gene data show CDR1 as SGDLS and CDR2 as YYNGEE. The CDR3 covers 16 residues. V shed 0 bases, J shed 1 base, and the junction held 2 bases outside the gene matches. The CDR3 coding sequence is TGTGCCAGCAGCGTAGTCCTAGCGGGAGGCACAGATACGCAGTATTTT. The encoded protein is CASSVVLAGGTDTQYF.

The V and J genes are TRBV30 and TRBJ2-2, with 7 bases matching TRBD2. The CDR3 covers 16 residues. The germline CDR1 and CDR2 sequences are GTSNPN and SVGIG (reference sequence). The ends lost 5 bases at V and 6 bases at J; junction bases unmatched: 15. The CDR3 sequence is CAWSGEGLNLAGELFF. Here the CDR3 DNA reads TGTGCCTGGTCGGGGGAGGGCCTAAATTTGGCCGGGGAGCTGTTTTTT. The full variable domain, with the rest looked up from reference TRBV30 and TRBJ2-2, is SQTIHQWPATLVQPVGSPLSLECTVEGTSNPNLYWYRQAAGRGLQLLFYSVGIGQISSEVPQNLSASRPQDRQFILSSKKLLLSDSGFYLCAWSGEGLNLAGELFFGEGSRLTVL.

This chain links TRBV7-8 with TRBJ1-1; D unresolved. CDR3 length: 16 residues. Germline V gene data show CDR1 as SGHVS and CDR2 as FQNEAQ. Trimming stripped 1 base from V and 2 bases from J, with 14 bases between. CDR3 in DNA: TGTGCCAGCAGCTTAGTTATTGGGCAGCTAAACACTGAAGCTTTCTTT. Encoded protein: CASSLVIGQLNTEAFF.

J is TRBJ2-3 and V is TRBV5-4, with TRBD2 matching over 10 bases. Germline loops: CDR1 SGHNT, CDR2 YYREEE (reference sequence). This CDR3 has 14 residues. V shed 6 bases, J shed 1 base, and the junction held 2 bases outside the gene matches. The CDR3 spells CASTGTSGTDTQYF. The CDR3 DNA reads TGTGCCAGCACCGGGACTAGCGGCACAGATACGCAGTATTTT.

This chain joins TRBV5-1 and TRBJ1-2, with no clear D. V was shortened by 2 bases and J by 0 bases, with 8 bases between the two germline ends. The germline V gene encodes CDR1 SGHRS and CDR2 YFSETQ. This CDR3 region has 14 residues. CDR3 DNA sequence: TGCGCCAGCAGCTTCGGGGAGCCTAACTATGGCTACACCTTC. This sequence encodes CASSFGEPNYGYTF.

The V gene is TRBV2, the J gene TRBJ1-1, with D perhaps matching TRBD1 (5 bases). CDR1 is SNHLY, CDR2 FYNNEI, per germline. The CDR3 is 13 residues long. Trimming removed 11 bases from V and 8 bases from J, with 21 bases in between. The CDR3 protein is CAAFRDTGEEAFF. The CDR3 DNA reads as TGTGCCGCCTTTCGGGATACGGGGGAGGAAGCTTTCTTT.

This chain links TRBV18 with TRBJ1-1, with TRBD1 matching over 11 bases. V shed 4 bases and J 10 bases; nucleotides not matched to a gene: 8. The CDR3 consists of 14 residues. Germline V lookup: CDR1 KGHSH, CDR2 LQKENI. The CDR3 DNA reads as TGTGCCAGCTCACTATGGGACAGGGGGGTTGCAGCTTTCTTT. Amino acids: CASSLWDRGVAAFF.

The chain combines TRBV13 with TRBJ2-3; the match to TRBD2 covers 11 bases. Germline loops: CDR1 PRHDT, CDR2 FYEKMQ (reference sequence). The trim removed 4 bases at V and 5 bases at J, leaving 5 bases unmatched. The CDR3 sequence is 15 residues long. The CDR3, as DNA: TGTGCCAGCAGCTCCCGACTAGCGGGGATAGATACGCAGTATTTT. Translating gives CASSSRLAGIDTQYF. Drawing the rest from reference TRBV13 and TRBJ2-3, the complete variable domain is AAGVIQSPRHLIKEKRETATLKCYPIPRHDTVYWYQQGPGQDPQFLISFYEKMQSDKGSIPDRFSAQQFSDYHSELNMSSLELGDSALYFCASSSRLAGIDTQYFGPGTRLTVL.